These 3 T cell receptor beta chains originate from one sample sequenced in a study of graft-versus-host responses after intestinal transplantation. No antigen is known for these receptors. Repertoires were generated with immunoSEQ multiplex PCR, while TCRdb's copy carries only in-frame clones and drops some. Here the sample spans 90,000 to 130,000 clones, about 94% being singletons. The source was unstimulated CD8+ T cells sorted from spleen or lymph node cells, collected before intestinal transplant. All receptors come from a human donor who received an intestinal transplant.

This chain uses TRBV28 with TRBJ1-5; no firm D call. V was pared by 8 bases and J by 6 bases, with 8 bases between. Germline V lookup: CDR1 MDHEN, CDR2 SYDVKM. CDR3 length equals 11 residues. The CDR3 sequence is CASSYGQPQHF. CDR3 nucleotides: TGTGCCAGCTCATACGGTCAGCCCCAGCATTTT.

CDR3: CASKGLAGGPGEQFF. CDR3 DNA sequence: TGTGCCAGCAAGGGACTAGCGGGAGGGCCGGGGGAGCAGTTCTTC. V usage is TRBV27 and J usage is TRBJ2-1; 16 nucleotides align to TRBD2. This CDR3 is 15 amino acids long. Germline V gene data show CDR1 as MNHEY and CDR2 as SMNVEV (reference sequence). J gave up 10 bases and V 7 bases, and 7 bases lay outside the gene matches.

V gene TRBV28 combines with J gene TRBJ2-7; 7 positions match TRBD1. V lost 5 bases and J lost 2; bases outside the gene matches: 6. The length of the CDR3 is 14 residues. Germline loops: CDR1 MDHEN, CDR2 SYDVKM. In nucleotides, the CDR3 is TGTGCCAGCAGTGGACAGGCCCTTCCCTACGAGCAGTACTTC. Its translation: CASSGQALPYEQYF.